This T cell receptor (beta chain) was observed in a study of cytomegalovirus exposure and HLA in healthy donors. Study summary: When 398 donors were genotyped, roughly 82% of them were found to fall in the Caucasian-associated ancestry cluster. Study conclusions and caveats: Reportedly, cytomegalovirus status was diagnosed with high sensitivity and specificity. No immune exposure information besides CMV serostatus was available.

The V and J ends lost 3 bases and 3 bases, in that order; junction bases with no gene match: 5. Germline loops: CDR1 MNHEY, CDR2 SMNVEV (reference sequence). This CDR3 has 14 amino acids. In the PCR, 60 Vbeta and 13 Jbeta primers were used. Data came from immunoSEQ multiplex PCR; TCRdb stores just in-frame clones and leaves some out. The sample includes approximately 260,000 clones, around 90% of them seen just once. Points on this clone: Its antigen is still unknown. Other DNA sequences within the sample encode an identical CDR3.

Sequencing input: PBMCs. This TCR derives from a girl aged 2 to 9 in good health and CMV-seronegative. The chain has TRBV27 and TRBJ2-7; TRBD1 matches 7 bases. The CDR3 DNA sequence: TGTGCCAGCAGTTTGCGGACAGGAGGCTACGAGCAGTACTTC. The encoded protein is CASSLRTGGYEQYF.